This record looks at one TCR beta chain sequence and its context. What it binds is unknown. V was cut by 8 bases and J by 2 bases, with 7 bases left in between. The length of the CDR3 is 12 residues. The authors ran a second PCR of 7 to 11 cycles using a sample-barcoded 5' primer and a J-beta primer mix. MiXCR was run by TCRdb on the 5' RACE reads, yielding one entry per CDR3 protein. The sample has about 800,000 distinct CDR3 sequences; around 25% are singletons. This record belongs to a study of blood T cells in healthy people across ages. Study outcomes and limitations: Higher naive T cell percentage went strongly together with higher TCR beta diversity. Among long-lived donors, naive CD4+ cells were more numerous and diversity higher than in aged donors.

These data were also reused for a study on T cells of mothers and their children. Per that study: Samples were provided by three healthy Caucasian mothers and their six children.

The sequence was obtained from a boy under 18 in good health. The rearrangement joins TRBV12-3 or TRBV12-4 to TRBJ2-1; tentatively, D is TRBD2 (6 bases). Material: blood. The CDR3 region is CASGGTYNEQFF. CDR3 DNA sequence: TGTGCCAGCGGGGGGACCTACAATGAGCAGTTCTTC.